The 30 T cell receptor beta chains reported below all come from one sample, sequenced in a study of breast tumors, draining lymph nodes, adjacent tissues. MiXCR, applied by TCRdb to the multiplex PCR reads, yields one record per CDR3 protein. The sample carries about 140,000 distinct CDR3 sequences, 30% to 35% recorded once. The lymph nodes were axillary draining lymph nodes from breast cancer patients. The sequencing input was axillary lymph node tissue. All receptors come from a female donor with breast cancer. Some clones in this sample may be carry-over from other donors' samples.

This clonotype has at least ten counts. The rearrangement links TRBV7-9 to TRBJ1-6, with D tentatively TRBD1 (6 bases). Germline V CDR1 and CDR2: SEHNR, FQNEAQ (reference sequence). This CDR3 is built from 15 residues. V dropped 5 bases and J dropped 5 bases, with 13 bases sitting between them. CDR3 in DNA: TGTGCCAGCAGCATACAGGGTACGGATAATTCACCCCTCCACTTT. Translating gives CASSIQGTDNSPLHF.

This clonotype was counted many times. The chain employs TRBV6-6 and TRBJ1-5; weak D call: TRBD1 (5 bases). The V and J ends lost 4 bases and 3 bases respectively, with 13 bases between them. Looked up from germline, CDR1 is MNHNY and CDR2 is SVGAGI (reference sequence). The CDR3 consists of 15 residues. The DNA for the CDR3 is TGTGCCAGCAGTTCACGTCAGGGTTCCAATCAGCCCCAGCATTTT. Protein: CASSSRQGSNQPQHF.

This clonotype was counted many times. The CDR3 DNA reads TGTGCCAGCAGCCCGACAGGCTTCTATGGCTACACCTTC. It encodes CASSPTGFYGYTF. This chain connects TRBV7-9 to TRBJ1-2; TRBD1 is a possible D gene (6 bases). Germline V gene data show CDR1 as SEHNR and CDR2 as FQNEAQ (reference sequence). V was cut by 5 bases and J by 4 bases, with 11 bases left in between. The CDR3 loop spans 13 amino acids.

Remarks on this clonotype: This may stem from a read error, because a much larger clone lies one nucleotide away. The chain employs TRBV18 and TRBJ1-2; maybe TRBD1 (5 bases). Germline V CDR1 and CDR2: KGHSH, LQKENI. The CDR3 sequence is 16 residues long. CDR3 coding DNA: TGTGCCAGCTCACCACAGGGCAGGGTTTACGGGGGTGGCCACACCTTC. Its protein is CASSPQGRVYGGGHTF.

The chain uses TRBV10-3 and TRBJ1-1; possible D gene TRBD1, 6 bases. The CDR3 totals 16 residues. Germline values: CDR1 ENHRY, CDR2 SYGVKD. V lost 4 bases and J lost 1, with 16 bases in between. The CDR3 DNA reads as TGTGCCATCAGTGGGGGGGCGGGAGGCACGAACACTGAAGCTTTCTTT. Its protein is CAISGGAGGTNTEAFF.

By proportion, this clonotype is medium-sized. This chain joins TRBV7-7 and TRBJ2-7; 10 bases agree with TRBD2. The CDR3 consists of 14 residues. Germline V gene data show CDR1 as SSHAT and CDR2 as FNYEAQ (reference sequence). CDR3 sequence reads: CASTVLAGRDEQYV. The CDR3, as DNA: TGTGCTAGCACCGTACTAGCGGGAAGGGACGAGCAGTACGTC.

At least ten counts were recorded for this clonotype. Here the CDR3 reads CAISETGTGGNQPQHF. Written as DNA, the CDR3 is TGTGCCATCAGTGAGACCGGGACAGGGGGCAATCAGCCCCAGCATTTT. V usage is TRBV10-3 and J usage is TRBJ1-5; TRBD1 agrees at 10 bases. Germline loops: CDR1 ENHRY, CDR2 SYGVKD. This CDR3 has 16 residues. J gave up 2 bases and V 2 bases, and 3 bases lay outside the gene matches.

This clonotype showed up many times. The chain has TRBV7-2 and TRBJ1-4, with 7 bases that match TRBD1. The CDR3 has 16 residues. V dropped 0 bases and J dropped 5; count of bases not matched to a gene: 6. Germline assignment: CDR1 SGHTA and CDR2 FQGNSA. The CDR3 here is CASSLAHGTENEKLFF. CDR3 in DNA: TGTGCCAGCAGCTTAGCGCATGGGACAGAGAATGAAAAACTGTTTTTT.

This clonotype has ten or more counts. The rearrangement links TRBV20-1 to TRBJ2-7; D unresolved. In germline, CDR1 is DFQATT, CDR2 SNEGSKA (reference sequence). CDR3 length: 11 residues. Trimming took 3 bases from V and 1 from J, leaving 4 bases between them. CDR3: CSARESYEQYF. DNA of the CDR3: TGCAGTGCTAGGGAATCCTACGAGCAGTACTTC.

There are many counts of this clonotype. The chain recombines TRBV11-2 with TRBJ1-2, with a possible D match to TRBD1 (5 bases). This CDR3 region has 13 residues. V lost 6 bases to trimming and J lost 3 bases, with 11 bases between them. Germline V gene lookup returns CDR1 SGHAT and CDR2 FQNNGV. The CDR3 is CASSTTEDYGYTF. Written as DNA, the CDR3 is TGTGCCAGCAGTACGACAGAGGACTATGGCTACACCTTC.

CDR3 sequence: CASSSSGTSSDGYTF. The CDR3 region has the DNA TGCGCCAGCAGCTCGTCCGGGACCTCCTCGGATGGCTACACCTTC. The V gene is TRBV5-1, the J gene TRBJ1-2, with D tentatively TRBD1 (5 bases). Trimming shortened V by 3 bases and J by 6 bases, and 18 bases separated the two germline ends. CDR1 is SGHRS and CDR2 is YFSETQ in the germline V gene. CDR3 size: 15 residues.

This clonotype was seen at least ten times. This chain links TRBV7-3 with TRBJ2-6; 9 nucleotides line up with TRBD2. Germline CDR1 SGHTA, CDR2 FQGTGA. The CDR3 loop spans 20 amino acids. The V segment lost 5 bases and the J segment 0 bases; nucleotides outside the gene matches: 14. Here the CDR3 DNA reads TGTGCCAGCAGCCACCCGCCTTTAGCGGGGGCTACCTCTGGGGCCAACGTCCTGACTTTC. This sequence encodes CASSHPPLAGATSGANVLTF.

About this clonotype itself: A much larger clonotype is one base distant, so this may be a read error. The V and J genes are TRBV11-2 and TRBJ2-5; D perhaps matches TRBD2 (6 bases). The CDR3 consists of 13 residues. The germline V gene encodes CDR1 SGHAT and CDR2 FQNNGV. CDR3: CASTPGAQETQCF. The CDR3 DNA is TGTGCCAGCACCCCGGGAGCCCAAGAGACCCAGTGCTTC. Looking up the rest from reference TRBV11-2 and TRBJ2-5 gives the full variable domain: EAGVAQSPRYKIIEKRQSVAFWCNPISGHATLYWYQQILGQGPKLLIQFQNNGVVDDSQLPKDRFSAERLKGVDSTLKIQPAKLEDSAVYLCASTPGAQETQCFGPGTRLLVL.

This clonotype was found many times. V gene TRBV5-5 combines with J gene TRBJ2-1; no clear D gene. CDR1 and CDR2 (germline): SGHKS, YYEKEE (reference sequence). Trimming removed 4 bases at V and 5 bases at J, with 10 bases between. This CDR3 contains 13 residues. CDR3 sequence: CASSNNRNNEQFF. CDR3 nucleotides: TGTGCCAGCAGCAACAACAGAAACAATGAGCAGTTCTTC.

In its sample, this clonotype was seen once. The germline gene is not matched at one end of the junction; a read error may be the cause. V usage is TRBV5-1 and J usage is TRBJ1-1, with D unclear. The CDR3 spans 14 residues. Germline V gives CDR1 SGHRS, CDR2 YFSETQ. CDR3 DNA sequence: TGCGCCAGCAGCTTGGGGGTGTCGAACTCTGAAGCTTTCTTT. Its translation is CASSLGVSNSEAFF.

The J gene is TRBJ1-4, the V gene TRBV7-3, with a possible D match to TRBD1 (6 bases). Germline V gene sequence: CDR1 SGHTA, CDR2 FQGTGA. Between the trimmed V and J ends, which lost 4 bases and 4 bases, there was a span of 16 bases. The CDR3 consists of 16 residues. CDR3 in amino acids: CASSYGGGTHNEKLFF. CDR3 nucleotide sequence: TGTGCCAGCAGCTATGGCGGGGGGACACATAATGAAAAACTGTTTTTT.

About this clonotype: This may come from a read error, since a much larger clone is one base off. V gene TRBV7-8 combines with J gene TRBJ2-4; D unclear. Germline V gene lookup returns CDR1 SGHVS and CDR2 FQNEAQ. The CDR3 consists of 12 residues. The CDR3 loop is CASSLEGNIEYF. DNA for the CDR3: TGTGCCAGCAGCTTAGAGGGTAACATTGAGTACTTC.

Many counts were recorded for this clonotype. The chain carries TRBV20-1 and TRBJ2-7, with D possibly being TRBD1 (6 bases). Trimming removed 1 base from V and 3 bases from J, with 19 bases in between. The CDR3 has 16 amino acids. The V gene's germline CDR1 is DFQATT and CDR2 SNEGSKA (reference sequence). In DNA form, the CDR3 reads TGCAGTGCTAGAGCCACTGGCAGGGGTAACCGCTACGAGCAGTACTTC. Translated: CSARATGRGNRYEQYF.

There are many counts of this clonotype. The chain is built from TRBV7-9 and TRBJ2-1, with 8 bases matching TRBD2. Germline V gives CDR1 SEHNR, CDR2 FQNEAQ (reference sequence). With V trimmed by 0 bases and J by 3 bases, 4 bases remained unmatched. CDR3 size: 16 residues. Here the CDR3 reads CASSLAWTSNYNEQFF. In DNA form, the CDR3 reads TGTGCCAGCAGCTTAGCTTGGACTAGCAACTACAATGAGCAGTTCTTC.

In its sample, this clonotype was seen many times. The rearrangement joins TRBV4-3 to TRBJ1-5, with D maybe TRBD1 (6 bases). Germline lookup yields CDR1 LGHNA and CDR2 YSLEER. Trimming stripped 4 bases from V and 6 bases from J, with 13 bases between. The CDR3 loop spans 14 amino acids. The chain's CDR3 is CASSREQGAQPQHF. The CDR3 DNA sequence: TGCGCCAGCAGCCGAGAACAGGGTGCTCAGCCCCAGCATTTT.

This clonotype has at least ten counts. This chain joins TRBV4-1 and TRBJ2-3, with TRBD1 as a possible D gene (5 bases). The germline CDR1 and CDR2 sequences are MGHRA and YSYEKL. The germline V and J ends were trimmed by 0 bases and 1 base, with 14 bases remaining between them. The CDR3 loop spans 17 amino acids. CDR3 coding DNA: TGCGCCAGCAGCCAAGATGGTCGGACGACAGGCACAGATACGCAGTATTTT. Translated: CASSQDGRTTGTDTQYF.

Concerning this clonotype: This likely comes from a read error, as the CDR3 has no conserved phenylalanine or tryptophan at its end. Here the CDR3 DNA reads TGTGCCAGTAGTATATGGAGCGGGGGGCAACAAGAGACCCAGTACTCC. Translated, it gives CASSIWSGGQQETQYS. The gene calls are TRBV19 and TRBJ2-5; TRBD2 aligns across 9 bases. The CDR3 contains 16 residues. The germline gives CDR1 LNHDA, CDR2 SQIVND (reference sequence). V lost 2 bases and J lost 2; bases outside the gene matches: 6.

This clonotype was counted ten times or more. This chain links TRBV15 with TRBJ1-2; no clear D gene. Trimming cost V 0 bases and J 4 bases, with 6 bases left between them. This CDR3 region has 13 residues. From germline, CDR1 is LNHNV and CDR2 YYDKDF (reference sequence). This chain's CDR3 is CATSRDGVYGYTF. The CDR3 DNA follows: TGTGCCACCAGCAGAGATGGAGTCTATGGCTACACCTTC.

Ten or more counts support this clonotype. J is TRBJ1-6 and V is TRBV28; D gene uncertain. There are 13 residues in the CDR3. Germline V gene lookup returns CDR1 MDHEN and CDR2 SYDVKM. V dropped 5 bases and J dropped 10 bases, with 12 bases sitting between them. The CDR3 here is CASSPRLHSPLHF. The CDR3 DNA follows: TGTGCCAGCAGTCCCAGGCTTCACTCACCCCTCCACTTT. The full variable domain, in which reference TRBV28 and TRBJ1-6 provide the parts outside the CDR3, is DVKVTQSSRYLVKRTGEKVFLECVQDMDHENMFWYRQDPGLGLRLIYFSYDVKMKEKGDIPEGYSVSREKKERFSLILESASTNQTSMYLCASSPRLHSPLHFGNGTRLTVT.

This clonotype was detected many times. The chain joins TRBV18 to TRBJ1-2, with D possibly being TRBD1 (6 bases). This CDR3 region has 15 residues. Germline V gives CDR1 KGHSH, CDR2 LQKENI. Trimming removed 2 bases at V and 6 bases at J, with 16 bases between. CDR3 sequence: CASSPGQLGGNGYTF. DNA of the CDR3: TGTGCCAGCTCACCAGGACAGCTCGGCGGTAATGGCTACACCTTC.

Details on this clonotype: A junction boundary mismatches the germline segment, possibly from a read error. V usage is TRBV12-3 or TRBV12-4 and J usage is TRBJ1-6, with 7 bases that match TRBD1. The CDR3 is 15 residues long. The CDR3 DNA reads as TGTGCCAGCAGTTTAGCCGGGACAGCAGGTTCCCCCCCCCACTTT. This encodes CASSLAGTAGSPPHF.

The table lists this clonotype with many counts. The chain carries TRBV7-8 and TRBJ2-7, with D possibly being TRBD1 (7 bases). The CDR3 consists of 14 residues. V shed 3 bases and J shed 5 bases, with 14 bases lying between them. Germline V gene lookup returns CDR1 SGHVS and CDR2 FQNEAQ. CDR3 residues: CASSLEGAFNEQYV. The CDR3 nucleotides read TGTGCCAGCAGCTTGGAGGGGGCCTTCAACGAGCAGTACGTC.

There are many counts of this clonotype. V usage is TRBV28 and J usage is TRBJ2-7; TRBD1 agrees at 9 bases. From germline, CDR1 is MDHEN and CDR2 SYDVKM. V gave up 5 bases and J gave up 3 bases; unmatched junction bases: 5. This CDR3 region has 14 residues. CDR3 sequence reads: CASSTGTGFYEQYF. The CDR3 nucleotides read TGTGCCAGCAGTACCGGGACAGGGTTCTACGAGCAGTACTTC.

This clonotype occurred many times. The chain links TRBV7-9 to TRBJ2-3, with D possibly TRBD1 on 6 matching bases. There are 16 residues in the CDR3. From germline, CDR1 is SEHNR and CDR2 FQNEAQ (reference sequence). Trimming took 1 base from V and 4 from J, leaving 15 bases between them. This CDR3 reads CASSLGVNRAADTQYF. The CDR3 region has the DNA TGTGCCAGCAGCTTAGGGGTAAACAGGGCGGCAGATACGCAGTATTTT.

Notes on this clonotype: This sequence may be a read error, since a much larger clone differs from it by one base. CDR3 sequence: CASSHGTPVGPQYF. The DNA for the CDR3 is TGTGCCAGCAGTCACGGGACGCCGGTGGGACCCCAGTACTTC. V is TRBV6-5 and J is TRBJ2-5; D possibly matches TRBD1 or TRBD2 (5 bases each). Trimming took off 5 bases at V and 9 bases at J, with 19 bases between the two ends. Looked up from germline, CDR1 is MNHEY and CDR2 is SVGAGI. The CDR3 has 14 amino acids.